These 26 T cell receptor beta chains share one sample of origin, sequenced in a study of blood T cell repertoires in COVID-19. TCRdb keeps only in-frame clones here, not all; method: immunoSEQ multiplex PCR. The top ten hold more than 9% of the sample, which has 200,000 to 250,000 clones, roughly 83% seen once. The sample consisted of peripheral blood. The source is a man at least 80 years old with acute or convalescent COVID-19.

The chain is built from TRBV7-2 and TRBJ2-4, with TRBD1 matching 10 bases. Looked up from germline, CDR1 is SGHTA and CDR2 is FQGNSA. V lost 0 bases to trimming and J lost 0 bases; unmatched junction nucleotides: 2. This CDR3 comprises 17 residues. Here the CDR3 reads CASSLATGGLAKNIQYF. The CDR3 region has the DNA TGTGCCAGCAGCTTAGCGACAGGGGGCCTAGCCAAAAACATTCAGTACTTC.

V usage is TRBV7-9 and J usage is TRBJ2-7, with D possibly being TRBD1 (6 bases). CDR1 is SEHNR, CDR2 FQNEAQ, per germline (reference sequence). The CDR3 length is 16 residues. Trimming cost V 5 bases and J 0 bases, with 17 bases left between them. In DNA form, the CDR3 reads TGTGCCAGCAGCGGCGTCCGAGGGGGTTTCTCCTACGAGCAGTACTTC. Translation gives CASSGVRGGFSYEQYF.

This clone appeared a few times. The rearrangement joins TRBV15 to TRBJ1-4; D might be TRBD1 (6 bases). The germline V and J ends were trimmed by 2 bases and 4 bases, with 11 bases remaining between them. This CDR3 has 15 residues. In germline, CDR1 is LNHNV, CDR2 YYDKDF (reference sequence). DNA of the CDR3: TGTGCCACCAGCAGAACTGCAGGGGTTAATGAAAAACTGTTTTTT. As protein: CATSRTAGVNEKLFF. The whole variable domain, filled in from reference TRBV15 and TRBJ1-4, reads DAMVIQNPRYQVTQFGKPVTLSCSQTLNHNVMYWYQQKSSQAPKLLFHYYDKDFNNEADTPDNFQSRRPNTSFCFLDIRSPGLGDTAMYLCATSRTAGVNEKLFFGSGTQLSVL.

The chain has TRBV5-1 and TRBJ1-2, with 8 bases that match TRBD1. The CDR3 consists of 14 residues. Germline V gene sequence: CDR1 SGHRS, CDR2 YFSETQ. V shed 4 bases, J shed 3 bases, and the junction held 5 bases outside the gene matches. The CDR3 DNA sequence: TGCGCCAGCAGCCAGACAGGGGTTGACTATGGCTACACCTTC. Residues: CASSQTGVDYGYTF.

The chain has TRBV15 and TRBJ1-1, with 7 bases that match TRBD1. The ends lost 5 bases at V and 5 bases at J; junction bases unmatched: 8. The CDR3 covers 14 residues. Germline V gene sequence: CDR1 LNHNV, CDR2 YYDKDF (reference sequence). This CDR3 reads CATSPRQGLTEAFF. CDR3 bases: TGTGCCACCAGCCCCCGACAGGGTTTGACTGAAGCTTTCTTT.

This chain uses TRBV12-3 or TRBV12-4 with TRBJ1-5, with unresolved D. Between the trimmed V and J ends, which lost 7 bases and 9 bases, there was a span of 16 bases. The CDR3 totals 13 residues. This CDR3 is CASTEGGITPQHF. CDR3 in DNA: TGTGCCAGCACCGAGGGCGGGATTACGCCCCAGCATTTT.

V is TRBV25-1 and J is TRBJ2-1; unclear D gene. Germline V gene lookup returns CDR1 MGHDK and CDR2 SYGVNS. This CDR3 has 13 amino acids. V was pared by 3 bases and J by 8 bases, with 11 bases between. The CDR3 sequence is CASSEGPFDEQFF. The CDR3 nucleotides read TGTGCCAGCAGTGAGGGCCCGTTTGATGAGCAGTTCTTC.

The CDR3: CASSDTGTRASGELFF. In DNA form, the CDR3 reads TGTGCCAGTAGTGATACCGGGACTAGAGCATCCGGGGAGCTGTTTTTT. This chain uses TRBV19 with TRBJ2-2, with TRBD2 identical over 8 bases. This CDR3 region has 16 residues. Losses at the gene ends were 5 bases for V and 6 bases for J; bases not matched to a gene: 11. Germline V gene data show CDR1 as LNHDA and CDR2 as SQIVND (reference sequence).

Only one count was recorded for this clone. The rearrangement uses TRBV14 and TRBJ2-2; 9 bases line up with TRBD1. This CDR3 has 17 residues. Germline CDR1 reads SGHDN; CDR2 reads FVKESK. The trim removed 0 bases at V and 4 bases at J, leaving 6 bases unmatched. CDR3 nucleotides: TGTGCCAGCAGCCAAGAAATCGGGACAGGGTTCACCGGGGAGCTGTTTTTT. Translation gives CASSQEIGTGFTGELFF.

The CDR3 sequence is CASHRVKTEAFF. CDR3 in DNA: TGTGCCAGCCACAGGGTAAAAACTGAAGCTTTCTTT. The V call is TRBV6-5, the J call TRBJ1-1; D is possibly TRBD1 (6 bases). Germline V gene sequence: CDR1 MNHEY, CDR2 SVGAGI. This CDR3 spans 12 amino acids. Trimming stripped 8 bases from V and 5 bases from J, with 12 bases between.

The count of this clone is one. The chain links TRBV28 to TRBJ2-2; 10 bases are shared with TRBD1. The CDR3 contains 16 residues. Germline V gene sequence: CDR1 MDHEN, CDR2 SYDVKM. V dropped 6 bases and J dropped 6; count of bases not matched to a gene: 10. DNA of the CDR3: TGTGCCAGCAGACACCCGACAGGGGGCGCCCCCGGGGAGCTGTTTTTT. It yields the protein CASRHPTGGAPGELFF.

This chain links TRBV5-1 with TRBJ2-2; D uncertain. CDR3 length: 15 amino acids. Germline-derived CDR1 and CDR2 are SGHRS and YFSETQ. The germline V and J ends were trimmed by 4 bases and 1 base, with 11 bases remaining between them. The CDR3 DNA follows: TGCGCCAGCAGCATGTCGGGTTTGAACACCGGGGAGCTGTTTTTT. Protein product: CASSMSGLNTGELFF.

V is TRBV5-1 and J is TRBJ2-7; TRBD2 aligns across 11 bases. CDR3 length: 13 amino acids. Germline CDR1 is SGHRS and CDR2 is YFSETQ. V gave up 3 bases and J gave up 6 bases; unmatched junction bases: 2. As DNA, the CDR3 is TGCGCCAGCAGCTCAGGACTAGCGGGCGAGCAGTACTTC. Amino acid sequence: CASSSGLAGEQYF.

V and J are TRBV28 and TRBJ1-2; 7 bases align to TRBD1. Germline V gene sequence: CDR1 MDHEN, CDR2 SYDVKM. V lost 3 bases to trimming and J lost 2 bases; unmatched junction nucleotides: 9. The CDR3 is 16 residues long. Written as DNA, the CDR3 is TGTGCCAGCAGTTTTGGAGGACAGGTGACAAACTATGGCTACACCTTC. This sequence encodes CASSFGGQVTNYGYTF.

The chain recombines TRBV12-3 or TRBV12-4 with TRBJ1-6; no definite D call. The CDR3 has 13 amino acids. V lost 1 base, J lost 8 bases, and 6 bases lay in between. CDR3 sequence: CASSLEQDSPLHF. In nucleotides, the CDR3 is TGTGCCAGCAGTTTAGAGCAGGATTCACCCCTCCACTTT.

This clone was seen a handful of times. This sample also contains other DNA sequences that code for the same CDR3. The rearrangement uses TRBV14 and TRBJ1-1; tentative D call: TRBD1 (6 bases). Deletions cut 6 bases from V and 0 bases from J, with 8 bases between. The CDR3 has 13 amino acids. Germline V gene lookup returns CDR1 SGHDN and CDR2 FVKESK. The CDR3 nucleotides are TGTGCCAGCAGTCGGACAGTGAACACTGAAGCTTTCTTT. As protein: CASSRTVNTEAFF. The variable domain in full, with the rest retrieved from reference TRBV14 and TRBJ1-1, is EAGVTQFPSHSVIEKGQTVTLRCDPISGHDNLYWYRRVMGKEIKFLLHFVKESKQDESGMPNNRFLAERTGGTYSTLKVQPAELEDSGVYFCASSRTVNTEAFFGQGTRLTVV.

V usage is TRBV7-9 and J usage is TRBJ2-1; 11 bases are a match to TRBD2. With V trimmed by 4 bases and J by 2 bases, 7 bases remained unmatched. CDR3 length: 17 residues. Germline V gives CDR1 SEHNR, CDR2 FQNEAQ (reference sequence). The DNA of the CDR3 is TGTGCCAGCAGCTCGGGCGGACTAGCGGGCGCCTACAATGAGCAGTTCTTC. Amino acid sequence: CASSSGGLAGAYNEQFF. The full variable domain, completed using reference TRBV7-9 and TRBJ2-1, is DTGVSQNPRHKITKRGQNVTFRCDPISEHNRLYWYRQTLGQGPEFLTYFQNEAQLEKSRLLSDRFSAERPKGSFSTLEIQRTEQGDSAMYLCASSSGGLAGAYNEQFFGPGTRLTVL.

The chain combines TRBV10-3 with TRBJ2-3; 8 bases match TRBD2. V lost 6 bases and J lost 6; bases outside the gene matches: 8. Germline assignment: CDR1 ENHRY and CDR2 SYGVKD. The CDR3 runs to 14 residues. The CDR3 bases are TGTGCCATCAGCCGGGGGGGGCCCCGGGATACGCAGTATTTT. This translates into CAISRGGPRDTQYF.

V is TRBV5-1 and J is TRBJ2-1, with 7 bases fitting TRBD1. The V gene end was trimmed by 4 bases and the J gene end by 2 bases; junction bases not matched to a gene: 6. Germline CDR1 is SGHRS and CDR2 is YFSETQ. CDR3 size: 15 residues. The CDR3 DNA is TGCGCCAGCAGCCCCTCCGGGACAGCCTACAATGAGCAGTTCTTC. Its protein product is CASSPSGTAYNEQFF.

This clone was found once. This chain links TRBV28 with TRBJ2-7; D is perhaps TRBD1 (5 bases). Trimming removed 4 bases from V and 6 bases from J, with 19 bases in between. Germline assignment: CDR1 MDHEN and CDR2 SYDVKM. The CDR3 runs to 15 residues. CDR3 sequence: CASSSTSQVSREQYF. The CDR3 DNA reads TGTGCCAGCAGTTCTACATCACAGGTGTCGCGCGAGCAGTACTTC.

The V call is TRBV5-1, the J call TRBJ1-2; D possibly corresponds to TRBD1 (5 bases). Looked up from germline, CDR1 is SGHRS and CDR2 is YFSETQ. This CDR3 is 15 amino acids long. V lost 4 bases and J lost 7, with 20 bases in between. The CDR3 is CASSPESRQGRGYTF. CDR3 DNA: TGCGCCAGCAGCCCGGAAAGTCGGCAGGGTCGTGGCTACACCTTC.

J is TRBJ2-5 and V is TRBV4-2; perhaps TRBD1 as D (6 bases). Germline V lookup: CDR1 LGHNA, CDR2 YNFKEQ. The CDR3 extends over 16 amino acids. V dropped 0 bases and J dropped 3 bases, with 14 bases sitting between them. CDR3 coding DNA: TGTGCCAGCAGCCAAGATTTGGCGGCAGGGGAAGAGACCCAGTACTTC. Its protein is CASSQDLAAGEETQYF.

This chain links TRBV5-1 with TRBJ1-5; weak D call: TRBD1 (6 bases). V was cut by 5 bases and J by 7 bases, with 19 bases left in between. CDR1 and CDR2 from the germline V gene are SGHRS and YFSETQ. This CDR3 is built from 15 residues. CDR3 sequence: CASRNLPGGGQPQHF. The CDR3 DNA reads TGCGCCAGCAGGAACCTCCCGGGGGGCGGGCAGCCCCAGCATTTT. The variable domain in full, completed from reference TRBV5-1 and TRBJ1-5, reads KAGVTQTPRYLIKTRGQQVTLSCSPISGHRSVSWYQQTPGQGLQFLFEYFSETQRNKGNFPGRFSGRQFSNSRSEMNVSTLELGDSALYLCASRNLPGGGQPQHFGDGTRLSIL.

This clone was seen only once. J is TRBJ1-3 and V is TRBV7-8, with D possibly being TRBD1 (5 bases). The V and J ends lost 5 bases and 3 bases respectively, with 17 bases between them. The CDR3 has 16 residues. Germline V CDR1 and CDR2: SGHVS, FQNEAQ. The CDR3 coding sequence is TGTGCCAGCAGCCGAGGGACGGGAAGAGGTGGAAACACCATATATTTT. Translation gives CASSRGTGRGGNTIYF.

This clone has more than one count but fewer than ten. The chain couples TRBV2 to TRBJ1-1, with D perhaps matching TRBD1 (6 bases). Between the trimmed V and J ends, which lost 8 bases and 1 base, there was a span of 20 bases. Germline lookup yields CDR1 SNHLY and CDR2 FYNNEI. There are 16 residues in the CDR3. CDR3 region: CASSRAGVGGNTEAFF. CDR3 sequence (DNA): TGTGCCAGCTCCCGGGCAGGGGTAGGGGGGAACACTGAAGCTTTCTTT. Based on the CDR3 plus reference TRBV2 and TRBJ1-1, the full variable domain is EPEVTQTPSHQVTQMGQEVILRCVPISNHLYFYWYRQILGQKVEFLVSFYNNEISEKSEIFDDQFSVERPDGSNFTLKIRSTKLEDSAMYFCASSRAGVGGNTEAFFGQGTRLTVV.

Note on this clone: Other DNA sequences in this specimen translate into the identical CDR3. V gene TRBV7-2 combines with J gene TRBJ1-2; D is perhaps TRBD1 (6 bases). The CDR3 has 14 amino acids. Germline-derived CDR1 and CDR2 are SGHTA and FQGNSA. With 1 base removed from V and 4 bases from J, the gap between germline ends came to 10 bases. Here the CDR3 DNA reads TGTGCCAGCAGCTTAGGAGGGGGATCCTATGGCTACACCTTC. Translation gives CASSLGGGSYGYTF. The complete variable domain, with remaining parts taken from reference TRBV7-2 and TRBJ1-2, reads GAGVSQSPSNKVTEKGKDVELRCDPISGHTALYWYRQSLGQGLEFLIYFQGNSAPDKSGLPSDRFSAERTGGSVSTLTIQRTQQEDSAVYLCASSLGGGSYGYTFGSGTRLTVV.